These T cell receptor beta chains were read from a single sample in a study of read filtering for tumor transcriptome and immune sequencing. TCRdb ran MiXCR on the reads and lists one entry per CDR3 protein. The sample includes tens of thousands of distinct CDR3 sequences, nearly 20% of them seen just once. Material for sequencing was a population of CD138-negative cells sorted from bone marrow. These receptors were obtained from a donor aged 40 or older with multiple myeloma. Both conserved end residues are part of each CDR3. D genes are given only for firm matches. A clone size is listed for some rows: how often the clone was seen (once, few, many), or a class if it is expanded.

j_call d_call v_call clone_size cdr3_nt cdr3_aa
TRBJ2-7 - TRBV11-3 - TGTGCCAGCACCAAGAATTGGGGTGCTGGTTACGAGCAGTACTTC CASTKNWGAGYEQYF
TRBJ1-1 - TRBV20-1 many TGCAGTGCTGGGGGGATTGACGGAGCTTTCTTT CSAGGIDGAFF
TRBJ2-7 TRBD1 TRBV11-1 few TGTGCCAGCAGCTTACTCTCCGGGACAGGGGGCTACGAGCAGTACTTC CASSLLSGTGGYEQYF
TRBJ1-1 - TRBV18 medium-sized TGTGCCAGCTCACCGAGTGGGGGGGGTATGAACACTGAAGCTTTCTTT CASSPSGGGMNTEAFF
TRBJ2-5 TRBD1 TRBV13 - TGTGCCAGCAGAAGGACAGGGGGCCACCAAGAGACCCAGTACTTC CASRRTGGHQETQYF
TRBJ1-1 - TRBV18 many TGTGCCAGCTCACCTAGAGCCCCAGGGGCGAGTGAAGCTTTCTTT CASSPRAPGASEAFF
TRBJ2-7 TRBD1 TRBV3-1 many TGTGCCAGCAGACCTACAGCCGGGACAGGGCCCCACGAGCAGTACTTC CASRPTAGTGPHEQYF
TRBJ2-3 TRBD2 TRBV20-1 many TGCAGTGCTAGACGGGGGGGGCCTGCAGATACGCAGTATTTT CSARRGGPADTQYF
TRBJ2-1 - TRBV11-3 few TGTGCCAGCAGCTTAGGTCTCCTTTGGGGTGAGCAGTTCTTC CASSLGLLWGEQFF
TRBJ2-3 - TRBV6-1 few TGTGCCAGCCATACCCCCCGGTTACAAGGAGATACGCAGTATTTT CASHTPRLQGDTQYF
TRBJ1-1 - TRBV24-1 many TGTGCCACCAGGGCGGACAGGAACACTGAAGCTTTCTTT CATRADRNTEAFF
TRBJ1-5 - TRBV12-3/TRBV12-4 many TGTGCCAGCAGTTTAGCCTCCGGGGCGGGCAGCAATCAGCCCCAGCATTTT CASSLASGAGSNQPQHF
TRBJ1-1 - TRBV29-1 many TGCAGCGTGCCGATGAACACTGAAGCTTTCTTT CSVPMNTEAFF
TRBJ2-7 TRBD1 TRBV7-8 many TGTGCCAGCAGCTTAGTGGACAGGGGGCGCGGTTACGAGCAGTACTTC CASSLVDRGRGYEQYF
TRBJ1-1 - TRBV25-1 many TGTGCCAGCAGTGGCATCTCAGGGAGACGAGCCCAATTTTTT CASSGISGRRAQFF
TRBJ2-1 TRBD2 TRBV24-1 many TGTGCCACCAGTGATCCGGGAGGGTTTGTCGATGAGCAGTTCTTC CATSDPGGFVDEQFF
TRBJ2-1 TRBD2 TRBV2 many TGTGCCAGCAGTGAAGCGGGCAGCGGGAGGTTGGAGGATGTGTTCTTC CASSEAGSGRLEDVFF
TRBJ2-7 - TRBV5-1 many TGCGCCAGCAGCTTGGAACCCTACGAGCAGTACTTC CASSLEPYEQYF
TRBJ2-3 TRBD2 TRBV11-2 - TGTGCCAGCAGCGCCGCGGGGGGCCCATCGCAGTATTTT CASSAAGGPSQYF
TRBJ2-3 - TRBV20-1 few TGCAGTGCTAGTGCCCCTCGAGGGACTCCGGGAGGCACAGATACGCAGTATTTT CSASAPRGTPGGTDTQYF
TRBJ2-1 TRBD2 TRBV13 - TGTGCCAGCAGCTTCAGGACTAGACGCAATGAGCAGTTCTTC CASSFRTRRNEQFF
TRBJ1-5 - TRBV7-2 many TGTGCCAGCAGCTTCCCGGGCGGGCAGCCCCAGCATTTT CASSFPGGQPQHF
TRBJ2-3 - TRBV7-9 many TGTGCCAGCAGCAACACAGATACGCAGTATTTT CASSNTDTQYF
TRBJ2-3 TRBD2 TRBV3-1 many TGTGCCAGCAGCCACTGGACTAGCGGGGGGCCACATACGCAGTATTTT CASSHWTSGGPHTQYF
TRBJ1-2 - TRBV7-2 many TGTGCCAGCAGCTCTGGGACCCCCTATGGCTACACCTTC CASSSGTPYGYTF
TRBJ2-3 - TRBV15 - TGTGCCACCAGCAGAGATCGGCGGGGATCGGATACGCAGTATTTT CATSRDRRGSDTQYF
TRBJ2-1 TRBD2 TRBV12-3/TRBV12-4 many TGTGCCAGCAGCCCGGGACTAGCGATCAATGAGCAGTTCTTC CASSPGLAINEQFF
TRBJ2-1 - TRBV21-1 - TGTGCCAGCAGCAAAGTGGGAAGGGGACTAGCGCTCTACAATGAGCAGTTCTTC CASSKVGRGLALYNEQFF
TRBJ2-6 - TRBV11-1 medium-sized TGTGCCAGCACCATACCTGGGGCCAACGTCCTGACTTTC CASTIPGANVLTF
TRBJ2-1 TRBD1 TRBV6-1 many TGTGCCAGCACCACAGGGGTCTCCTACAATGAGCAGTTCTTC CASTTGVSYNEQFF
TRBJ2-7 - TRBV11-1 many TGTGCCAGCAGCTTAGCCTCCGCCACCGCCTACGAGCAGTACTTC CASSLASATAYEQYF